Listed here are 18 T cell receptor beta chains from one sample, sequenced in a study of regulatory T cells in long-lasting Graves disease. Time point reported: newly diagnosed GD, antithyroid drugs for less than 3 months. PBMCs were the source of the RNA used for TCR sequencing. With iRepertoire HTBI primers and Arm-PCR of CDR3 regions, TCR beta libraries were built. MiXCR, applied by TCRdb to the multiplex PCR reads, yields one record per CDR3 protein. The data contain a few hundred thousand distinct CDR3 sequences, 15% to 20% of them singletons. This sample also belongs to another study, concerning T cells in Graves' hyperthyroidism and ophthalmopathy.

The specimen comprised peripheral blood mononuclear cells (PBMCs), sampled at new diagnosis, from a patient treated with antithyroid drugs. Every receptor here comes from a woman in her thirties with Graves disease.

This clonotype was counted at least ten times. The rearrangement uses TRBV12-3 or TRBV12-4 and TRBJ2-1; 9 nucleotides align to TRBD2. V lost 5 bases and J lost 3; bases outside the gene matches: 5. The length of the CDR3 is 15 residues. CDR3 residues: CASSHGRGGYNEQFF. The DNA of the CDR3 is TGTGCCAGCAGTCACGGGCGGGGGGGCTACAATGAGCAGTTCTTC.

This clonotype was counted a few times. The CDR3 spells CASSQYGGGNTIYF. The CDR3 DNA follows: TGTGCCAGCAGTCAGTATGGGGGTGGAAACACCATATATTTT. The J gene is TRBJ1-3, the V gene TRBV3-1; the D gene is possibly TRBD1 (5 bases). The germline V gene has CDR1 LGHDT and CDR2 YNNKEL (reference sequence). With 6 bases removed from V and 3 bases from J, the gap between germline ends came to 12 bases. CDR3 length equals 14 residues. The full variable domain, its missing parts supplied by reference TRBV3-1 and TRBJ1-3, is DTAVSQTPKYLVTQMGNDKSIKCEQNLGHDTMYWYKQDSKKFLKIMFSYNNKELIINETVPNRFSPKSPDKAHLNLHINSLELGDSAVYFCASSQYGGGNTIYFGEGSWLTVV.

This clonotype has a handful of counts. A single base separates this from a much larger clone, so it may be a read error. This chain joins TRBV18 and TRBJ2-5; TRBD1 aligns across 7 bases. The V gene's germline CDR1 is KGHSH and CDR2 LQKENI. This CDR3 is built from 15 residues. Trimming removed 3 bases from V and 11 bases from J; junction bases left unmatched: 15. CDR3 sequence: CASSPPDRWDNEQYF. DNA of the CDR3: TGTGCCAGCTCACCGCCGGACAGGTGGGACAATGAGCAGTACTTC.

This clonotype was observed a few times. The gene calls are TRBV19 and TRBJ2-1, with unresolved D. Deletions cut 5 bases from V and 7 bases from J, with 12 bases between. The CDR3 is 13 residues long. Germline CDR1 LNHDA, CDR2 SQIVND (reference sequence). The CDR3 spells CASSPKPVNEQFF. Here the CDR3 DNA reads TGTGCCAGTAGTCCAAAACCCGTTAATGAGCAGTTCTTC.

This clonotype has more than one count but fewer than ten. The genes are TRBV20-1 and TRBJ1-6; tentatively, D is TRBD1 (5 bases). Germline CDR1 is DFQATT and CDR2 is SNEGSKA (reference sequence). V gave up 4 bases and J gave up 3 bases, with 7 bases separating them. The CDR3 loop spans 13 amino acids. CDR3 region: CSANGGYNSPLHF. The CDR3 coding sequence is TGCAGTGCTAACGGGGGCTATAATTCACCCCTCCACTTT.

This clonotype was observed at least ten times. The CDR3 here is CASSTGTGGLSYGYTF. Written as DNA, the CDR3 is TGTGCCAGCAGCACCGGGACAGGGGGCCTTAGCTATGGCTACACCTTC. The chain is built from TRBV7-6 and TRBJ1-2; TRBD1 agrees at 12 bases. V shed 5 bases and J 4 bases; nucleotides not matched to a gene: 8. CDR1 is SGHVS, CDR2 FNYEAQ, per germline. The CDR3 has 16 residues.

This clonotype was seen at least ten times. J is TRBJ1-1 and V is TRBV5-1; D might be TRBD1 (6 bases). This CDR3 contains 15 residues. Germline V lookup: CDR1 SGHRS, CDR2 YFSETQ. The germline V and J ends were trimmed by 2 bases and 5 bases, with 16 bases remaining between them. Written as DNA, the CDR3 is TGCGCCAGCAGCTTCCGAGACAGGTCGGCTACTGAAGCTTTCTTT. Translating it yields CASSFRDRSATEAFF.

This clonotype has a count of ten or more. The gene calls are TRBV9 and TRBJ1-1; D uncertain. Trimming left V 4 bases short and J 11 bases short, with 15 bases between. The CDR3 extends over 12 amino acids. CDR1 and CDR2 (germline): SGDLS, YYNGEE. CDR3 region: CASSTPADGAFF. The CDR3 DNA reads TGTGCCAGCAGCACCCCAGCCGACGGGGCTTTCTTT. Full variable domain (rest looked up from reference TRBV9 and TRBJ1-1): DSGVTQTPKHLITATGQRVTLRCSPRSGDLSVYWYQQSLDQGLQFLIQYYNGEERAKGNILERFSAQQFPDLHSELNLSSLELGDSALYFCASSTPADGAFFGQGTRLTVV.

V gene TRBV20-1 combines with J gene TRBJ2-7, with TRBD1 matching 9 bases. After removal of 4 bases from V and 3 bases from J, the junction contained 10 bases not matched to a gene. CDR3 length: 15 amino acids. CDR1 DFQATT and CDR2 SNEGSKA come from the germline V gene (reference sequence). The CDR3 protein is CSANAAGQGGYEQYF. CDR3 bases: TGCAGTGCTAACGCTGCGGGACAGGGTGGCTACGAGCAGTACTTC.

Comment on this clonotype: With only one base between it and a far larger clone, this is likely a read error. This sequence joins TRBV11-2 and TRBJ1-5; D call uncertain. This CDR3 comprises 14 residues. In germline, CDR1 is SGHAT, CDR2 FQNNGV. CDR3 in DNA: TGTGCCAGCCGGGAGAGCCATAGCAATCGGCCCCAGCATTTT. It is translated as CASRESHSNRPQHF.

The chain recombines TRBV5-5 with TRBJ1-2; no reliable D call. Trimming removed 4 bases at V and 1 base at J, with 17 bases between. This CDR3 spans 16 amino acids. The germline CDR1 and CDR2 sequences are SGHKS and YYEKEE (reference sequence). The CDR3 bases are TGTGCCAGCAGCCAAGGTCAGAGGCGGCGTAACTATGGCTACACCTTC. This encodes CASSQGQRRRNYGYTF.

The chain uses TRBV11-1 and TRBJ2-7, with D possibly matching TRBD2 (5 bases). The germline V gene has CDR1 SGHAT and CDR2 FQDESV (reference sequence). This CDR3 region has 14 residues. V was trimmed by 1 base and J by 1 base, leaving 8 bases between them. The CDR3 DNA is TGTGCCAGCAGCTTAGGCACTAGTTCCTACGAGCAGTACTTC. Translating gives CASSLGTSSYEQYF.

The chain couples TRBV20-1 to TRBJ1-1, with a possible D match to TRBD1 (5 bases). Trimming pared 1 base from V and 0 bases from J, leaving 15 bases between. This CDR3 has 16 residues. CDR1 and CDR2 from the germline V gene are DFQATT and SNEGSKA (reference sequence). The CDR3 region has the DNA TGCAGTGCTAGAGCGTCGGACAAGGCCATGAACACTGAAGCTTTCTTT. As protein: CSARASDKAMNTEAFF.

Concerning this clonotype: Because it lacks the conserved phenylalanine or tryptophan at the end, this CDR3 is likely a read error. CDR3 nucleotide sequence: TGCGCCAGCAGCTACAGGGGGCGGGGAACTGAAGCTTTCCTT. It translates to CASSYRGRGTEAFL. The V call is TRBV5-1, the J call TRBJ1-1; 9 bases are shared with TRBD1. The J segment lost 5 bases and the V segment lost 3 bases, leaving 5 bases of the junction unmatched. The germline V gene has CDR1 SGHRS and CDR2 YFSETQ. The CDR3 length is 14 residues.

This clonotype has ten or more counts. The chain uses TRBV11-2 and TRBJ2-5; 8 bases agree with TRBD1. V shed 5 bases and J 6 bases; nucleotides not matched to a gene: 11. The CDR3 contains 15 residues. Germline V gene lookup returns CDR1 SGHAT and CDR2 FQNNGV. The CDR3 DNA reads as TGTGCCAGCAGCCGAGATAGGGGACAGGAAAAGACCCAGTACTTC. Its protein product is CASSRDRGQEKTQYF.

This rearrangement joins TRBV7-8 to TRBJ2-7; D is possibly TRBD1 (10 bases). Germline CDR1 SGHVS, CDR2 FQNEAQ. Trimming cost V 4 bases and J 0 bases, with 25 bases left between them. The CDR3 loop spans 19 amino acids. Written as DNA, the CDR3 is TGTGCCAGCAGCTACCGACAGGGGGCTAGCGGGGCTAGCTCCTACGAGCAGTACTTC. Its protein is CASSYRQGASGASSYEQYF. Complete variable domain (other parts from reference TRBV7-8 and TRBJ2-7): GAGVSQSPRYKVAKRGQDVALRCDPISGHVSLFWYQQALGQGPEFLTYFQNEAQLDKSGLPSDRFFAERPEGSVSTLKIQRTQQEDSAVYLCASSYRQGASGASSYEQYFGPGTRLTVT.

This clonotype was seen many times. This rearrangement joins TRBV27 to TRBJ1-1, with unresolved D. Trimming shortened V by 4 bases and J by 5 bases, and 8 bases separated the two germline ends. Germline CDR1 is MNHEY and CDR2 is SMNVEV (reference sequence). The CDR3 extends over 12 amino acids. CDR3 residues: CASSYLGTEAFF. The DNA for the CDR3 is TGTGCCAGCAGTTATCTGGGAACTGAAGCTTTCTTT.

In this sample, this clonotype turned up a few times. This chain links TRBV20-1 with TRBJ1-3; TRBD1 matches 8 bases. J gave up 3 bases and V 3 bases, and 7 bases lay outside the gene matches. This CDR3 spans 15 amino acids. Germline assignment: CDR1 DFQATT and CDR2 SNEGSKA (reference sequence). CDR3 protein: CSASPLDRVGNTIYF. DNA for the CDR3: TGCAGTGCTAGTCCTCTGGACAGGGTTGGAAACACCATATATTTT.